This T cell receptor beta chain is drawn from a study of CD8 T cells in Susac syndrome. Study-wide findings and caveats: The study's TCR sequencing and HLA analysis drew on a certain number of individuals. That number was acknowledged as relatively small.

Reverse transcription of roughly 0.5 to 1 ug RNA was carried out with random hexamers. One entry per CDR3 protein, called by TCRdb with MiXCR from the immunoSEQ multiplex PCR reads. The sample includes 95,000 to 150,000 distinct CDR3 sequences, just under 95% of them seen just once. Concerning this clonotype: Its antigen remains unknown.

Germline values: CDR1 KGHSH, CDR2 LQKENI. The CDR3 runs to 13 residues. The V and J ends lost 2 bases and 1 base respectively, with 5 bases between them. The chain uses TRBV18 and TRBJ1-1; no definite D call. Sequences were obtained from CD8+ T cells from PBMCs. The receptor comes from a human donor with Susac syndrome. The CDR3 DNA reads as TGTGCCAGCTCACCAGAGGGGAACACTGAAGCTTTCTTT. Its translation is CASSPEGNTEAFF.